This is a list of T cell receptor beta chains from one sample in a study of cytomegalovirus exposure and HLA in healthy donors. TCRdb's table, derived via immunoSEQ multiplex PCR, lists solely in-frame clones and lacks some. The sample holds 110,000 to 150,000 clones; 70% are singletons and the top ten take around 1.9%. The sequenced sample was PBMCs. These TCRs come from an older woman in good health and CMV-seropositive. The CDR3 runs from the conserved cysteine through the conserved F or W. Each record gives: J gene, CDR3 length, V gene, clone size, D gene, CDR3 protein, CDR3 DNA. D genes are given only for firm matches. A clone size is listed for some rows: how often the clone was seen (once, few, many), or a class if it is expanded.

J gene: TRBJ2-2
CDR3 length: 16
V gene: TRBV19
clone size: once
D gene: NA
CDR3 protein: CASSSGGGRSTGELFF
CDR3 DNA: TGTGCCAGTAGTTCGGGCGGAGGGAGGTCGACCGGGGAGCTGTTTTTT

J gene: TRBJ1-2
CDR3 length: 13
V gene: TRBV19
clone size: NA
D gene: NA
CDR3 protein: CASSPDRIYGYTF
CDR3 DNA: TGTGCCAGTAGTCCTGACAGGATCTATGGCTACACCTTC

J gene: TRBJ2-5
CDR3 length: 14
V gene: TRBV5-4
clone size: few
D gene: NA
CDR3 protein: CASSLAEGGETQYF
CDR3 DNA: TGTGCCAGCAGCTTGGCGGAAGGGGGAGAGACCCAGTACTTC

J gene: TRBJ2-7
CDR3 length: 14
V gene: TRBV2
clone size: NA
D gene: NA
CDR3 protein: CATLSRGGTWEQYF
CDR3 DNA: TGTGCCACCCTCTCAAGGGGGGGGACTTGGGAGCAGTACTTC

J gene: TRBJ2-7
CDR3 length: 14
V gene: TRBV11-2
clone size: few
D gene: TRBD2
CDR3 protein: CASSSIAGVSEQYF
CDR3 DNA: TGTGCCAGCAGCTCTATAGCGGGAGTCTCCGAGCAGTACTTC

J gene: TRBJ1-6
CDR3 length: 14
V gene: TRBV25-1
clone size: NA
D gene: NA
CDR3 protein: CASSGRTTTSPLHF
CDR3 DNA: TGTGCCAGCAGTGGCCGTACAACCACTTCACCCCTCCACTTT

J gene: TRBJ2-2
CDR3 length: 16
V gene: TRBV28
clone size: NA
D gene: NA
CDR3 protein: CASSVYTGRYTGELFF
CDR3 DNA: TGTGCCAGCAGTGTATACACAGGTCGCTACACCGGGGAGCTGTTTTTT

J gene: TRBJ2-7
CDR3 length: 15
V gene: TRBV7-7
clone size: NA
D gene: NA
CDR3 protein: CASSLLPGEPYEQYF
CDR3 DNA: TGTGCTAGCAGCTTATTACCCGGGGAACCCTACGAGCAGTACTTC

J gene: TRBJ2-7
CDR3 length: 13
V gene: TRBV10-1
clone size: NA
D gene: NA
CDR3 protein: CASSAGSSYEQYF
CDR3 DNA: TGCGCCAGCAGCGCCGGGAGCTCCTACGAGCAGTACTTC

J gene: TRBJ1-1
CDR3 length: 14
V gene: TRBV6-5
clone size: NA
D gene: TRBD1
CDR3 protein: CASSPTGPNTEAFF
CDR3 DNA: TGTGCCAGCAGCCCGACAGGGCCGAACACTGAAGCTTTCTTT

J gene: TRBJ1-3
CDR3 length: 12
V gene: TRBV29-1
clone size: NA
D gene: TRBD1
CDR3 protein: CSVQGHWDTIYF
CDR3 DNA: TGCAGCGTACAGGGGCATTGGGACACCATATATTTT

J gene: TRBJ1-2
CDR3 length: 14
V gene: TRBV19
clone size: few
D gene: NA
CDR3 protein: CASSRENLNYGYTF
CDR3 DNA: TGTGCCAGTAGTCGGGAGAATTTAAACTATGGCTACACCTTC

J gene: TRBJ2-2
CDR3 length: 11
V gene: TRBV9
clone size: NA
D gene: NA
CDR3 protein: CASSGGGELFF
CDR3 DNA: TGTGCCAGCAGCGGCGGCGGGGAGCTGTTTTTT

J gene: TRBJ1-6
CDR3 length: 15
V gene: TRBV2
clone size: few
D gene: NA
CDR3 protein: CASSENRLGNSPLHF
CDR3 DNA: TGTGCCAGCAGTGAGAACAGGTTGGGGAATTCACCCCTCCACTTT

J gene: TRBJ1-6
CDR3 length: 14
V gene: TRBV5-6
clone size: NA
D gene: TRBD1
CDR3 protein: CASSADRGASPLHF
CDR3 DNA: TGTGCCAGCAGCGCGGACAGGGGAGCTTCACCCCTCCACTTT

J gene: TRBJ2-7
CDR3 length: 14
V gene: TRBV18
clone size: few
D gene: TRBD2
CDR3 protein: CASSPGLPSYEQYF
CDR3 DNA: TGTGCCAGCTCACCGGGACTACCCTCCTACGAGCAGTACTTC

J gene: TRBJ2-7
CDR3 length: 12
V gene: TRBV5-1
clone size: NA
D gene: NA
CDR3 protein: CASSLQAGEQYF
CDR3 DNA: TGCGCCAGCAGCTTGCAGGCCGGCGAGCAGTACTTC

J gene: TRBJ1-3
CDR3 length: 14
V gene: TRBV6-1
clone size: NA
D gene: NA
CDR3 protein: CASSTEISGNTIYF
CDR3 DNA: TGTGCCAGCAGCACGGAGATCTCTGGAAACACCATATATTTT